This entry concerns a single T cell receptor (beta chain). This specimen belongs to a study of blood T cell repertoires in COVID-19. Overall study: The study drew acute and convalescent COVID-19 samples from the United States, Italy and Spain.

The CDR3 extends over 15 amino acids. The trim removed 8 bases at V and 4 bases at J, leaving 14 bases unmatched. Germline CDR1 SGHDN, CDR2 FVKESK. Source study methods: Reference gene primer amplification gave estimated nucleated cell counts. The data were produced by immunoSEQ multiplex PCR, yet TCRdb's version contains in-frame clones alone and is incomplete. V and J calls and clone size come straight from that table; D and trimming were deduced from the DNA. Of about 75,000 clones listed, about 88% are singletons. The chain employs TRBV14 and TRBJ2-7, with 7 bases that match TRBD1. Sequencing input: peripheral blood. This clonotype originated in a human donor in a cohort sampled during active COVID-19. The CDR3 bases are TGTGCCAGCGCCGTTGGACAGGCTGGTGGTTACGAGCAGTACTTC. This translates into CASAVGQAGGYEQYF. The full variable domain, with the rest looked up from reference TRBV14 and TRBJ2-7, is EAGVTQFPSHSVIEKGQTVTLRCDPISGHDNLYWYRRVMGKEIKFLLHFVKESKQDESGMPNNRFLAERTGGTYSTLKVQPAELEDSGVYFCASAVGQAGGYEQYFGPGTRLTVT.